This TCR beta chain was observed in a study of cytomegalovirus exposure and HLA in healthy donors. J lost 0 bases, V lost 10 bases, and 11 bases had no gene match. Germline CDR1 LNHDA, CDR2 SQIVND (reference sequence). The CDR3 has 16 residues. In the PCR, 60 Vbeta and 13 Jbeta primers were used. Only in-frame clones appear in the TCRdb table, and some are missing; sequencing was by immunoSEQ multiplex PCR. The table shows some 150,000 clones, with 80% to 85% occurring only once. The material sequenced was PBMCs. The chain uses TRBV19 and TRBJ1-4; 7 bases line up with TRBD1. This sequence originates from a woman under 40 in good health and CMV-seronegative. DNA of the CDR3: TGTGCCACCAGACAGGGTTGGCCCTCAACTAATGAAAAACTGTTTTTT. It codes for CATRQGWPSTNEKLFF.